This T cell receptor beta chain was captured in a study of blood T cell repertoires in COVID-19. At the level of the study: COVID-19 samples collected from the United States, Italy and Spain covered acute and convalescent phases. From T cells, B-cell-depleted T cells, or PBMCs came the material, which was cDNA or gDNA.

The CDR3 has 16 amino acids. The V end was cut by 1 base, the J end by 0 bases, with 10 bases between. CDR1 and CDR2 from the germline V gene are ENHRY and SYGVKD. As processed by the authors: Researchers report that nucleated cell counts were estimated from reference gene primer amplification. The repertoire was sequenced with immunoSEQ multiplex PCR; TCRdb's copy has only in-frame clones and lacks some. V and J calls and clone size are copied from that table; D and trimming were computed from the DNA. This sample has about 200,000 clones, with approximately 79% found just once. The sample consisted of peripheral blood. The rearrangement joins TRBV10-3 to TRBJ2-1; D possibly corresponds to TRBD1 (5 bases). The receptor was derived from a human donor in a cohort sampled during active COVID-19. CDR3 sequence (DNA): TGTGCCATCAGTGAGTTTGGGGCGAGCTCCTACAATGAGCAGTTCTTC. Amino acids: CAISEFGASSYNEQFF.